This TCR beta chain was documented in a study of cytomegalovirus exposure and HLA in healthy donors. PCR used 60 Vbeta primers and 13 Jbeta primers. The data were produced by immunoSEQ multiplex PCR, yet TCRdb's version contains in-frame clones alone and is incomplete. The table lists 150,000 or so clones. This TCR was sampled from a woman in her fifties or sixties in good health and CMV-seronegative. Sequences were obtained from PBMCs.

CDR3 protein: CASSPRGEGTDTQYF. The CDR3 DNA reads TGCGCCAGCAGCCCCCGAGGGGAGGGCACAGATACGCAGTATTTT. The V and J genes are TRBV4-3 and TRBJ2-3, with a possible D match to TRBD2 (6 bases). Deletions cut 4 bases from V and 1 base from J, with 12 bases between. The CDR3 runs to 15 residues. CDR1 and CDR2 (germline): LGHNA, YSLEER.